The sequence of this T cell receptor beta chain was determined in a study of cytomegalovirus exposure and HLA in healthy donors. With 60 Vbeta and 13 Jbeta primers, the PCR was carried out. Method: immunoSEQ multiplex PCR; TCRdb's copy keeps in-frame clones and lacks some. The sample includes approximately 54,000 clones, less than 85% of them seen just once. Trimming removed 7 bases at V and 0 bases at J, with 16 bases between. The CDR3 sequence is 16 residues long. Looked up from germline, CDR1 is MDHEN and CDR2 is SYDVKM. This sequence was found in a woman younger than 30 in good health and CMV-seronegative. Input material: PBMCs. This chain links TRBV28 with TRBJ2-1; perhaps TRBD2 as D (7 bases). Here the CDR3 reads CASTEGGRSSYNEQFF. The CDR3 bases are TGTGCCAGCACCGAGGGGGGGCGGAGCTCCTACAATGAGCAGTTCTTC.